This T cell receptor beta chain is from a study of T cell responses to AZD1222 COVID-19 vaccine. Study-wide findings and caveats: Dominant at 160-218 and 743-854, vaccine-associated CD4 TCRs also spanned spike. It was only a handful of AZD1222 recipients who were seropositive at baseline. Elevations in Spike-specific TCR breadth and depth followed administration of two AZD1222 doses.

This table comes from immunoSEQ multiplex PCR, and its TCRdb copy is limited to in-frame clones, with some not included. This table has about 180,000 clones, roughly 91% appearing once. A word on this clone: Antigen: not known.

CDR3 size: 15 residues. V gave up 5 bases and J gave up 7 bases; unmatched junction bases: 13. The germline gives CDR1 SGHNT, CDR2 YYREEE (reference sequence). This sequence originates from an adult who received the AZD1222 COVID-19 vaccine. This rearrangement joins TRBV5-4 to TRBJ2-5, with 8 bases aligning to TRBD1. Sample: peripheral blood, taken 28 days after the second AZD1222 dose. CDR3 amino acids: CASRTGQATEGTQYF. The CDR3 nucleotides read TGTGCCAGCAGAACGGGACAGGCCACTGAGGGGACCCAGTACTTC.